Described below is a single T cell receptor (beta chain) sequence and its context. Only a few counts were recorded for this clonotype. Its binding antigen is unknown. Base qualities were left out, and no much larger clone turns up one base away. The data belong to a study of early T cells in non-severe SARS-CoV-2 infection (dated by TCRdb to the early 2020s). For the study in its entirety: TCR sequencing used bulk RNA from unsorted whole blood, so alpha and beta chains could not be paired. Points the paper makes about the study in general: Matching against VDJdb was skewed toward anti-spike CD8 responses, likely underestimated virus-specific expansions, and missed private and CD4 specificities.

Libraries came from 5' RACE. The sequencer was a NextSeq 500. The TCR library protocol attached unique molecular identifiers to individual cDNA molecules to correct for sequencing error and PCR bias. Sequencing covered both TCR alpha and beta chains, and within each sample the abundances of alpha and beta sequences were tightly co-correlated. Under the source paper's analysis protocol: Decombinator V4 was used to annotate TCR sequences for V gene, J gene and CDR3. Expanded TCRs were defined as changing significantly between any two time points under a Poisson model with p below 0.0001. TCR abundances were normalised to the total number of TCRs sequenced per sample and expressed as counts per million. TRAV1-2 paired with TRAJ12, TRAJ20 or TRAJ33 defined MAIT TCRs, while TRAV10 paired with TRAJ18 defined iNKT TCRs. A search of VDJdb, accessed on 1 November 2021, was run for TCRs annotated to CMV, EBV and SARS-CoV-2, with TCRs annotated for multiple antigens excluded. Using fastp at Q25 and MiXCR, TCRdb reprocessed the public reads and kept productive beta chains. CDR3 protein sequences are deduplicated, and each keeps its most common genes and DNA. The V and J calls reflect TCRdb's pipeline rather than the authors' work. In this sample the table shows 60,000 to 75,000 distinct CDR3 sequences, about 10% of which occur a single time. The top ten clonotypes cover 4.5% to 7% of the sample.

From the cysteine up to the phenylalanine, the CDR3 has a length of 15 residues. CDR3 DNA is the only sequence kept; it has 45 bases, read in frame from the first base. For this chain, trimming is 5 bases at the V end and 5 bases at the J end, and the number of junction bases without a gene match is 8. This was a case-control study nested in a cohort of healthcare workers in London, UK, who had nasopharyngeal swab PCR tests and blood samples taken every week. Healthcare workers were recruited between 23 and 31 March 2020, during the week of the UK lockdown, and were followed weekly for up to roughly 15 weeks.

The sample consisted of whole blood, taken at baseline. The chain joins TRBV12-3 or TRBV12-4 to TRBJ1-1; TRBD1 fits 10 bases in the junction. The clonotype originates from an adult who was a healthcare worker with PCR-confirmed SARS-CoV-2 infection or an uninfected control (not recorded which). The CDR3 here reads CASSHRTGGFTEAFF. The nucleotides are TGTGCCAGCAGTCACCGGACAGGGGGTTTTACTGAAGCTTTCTTT.